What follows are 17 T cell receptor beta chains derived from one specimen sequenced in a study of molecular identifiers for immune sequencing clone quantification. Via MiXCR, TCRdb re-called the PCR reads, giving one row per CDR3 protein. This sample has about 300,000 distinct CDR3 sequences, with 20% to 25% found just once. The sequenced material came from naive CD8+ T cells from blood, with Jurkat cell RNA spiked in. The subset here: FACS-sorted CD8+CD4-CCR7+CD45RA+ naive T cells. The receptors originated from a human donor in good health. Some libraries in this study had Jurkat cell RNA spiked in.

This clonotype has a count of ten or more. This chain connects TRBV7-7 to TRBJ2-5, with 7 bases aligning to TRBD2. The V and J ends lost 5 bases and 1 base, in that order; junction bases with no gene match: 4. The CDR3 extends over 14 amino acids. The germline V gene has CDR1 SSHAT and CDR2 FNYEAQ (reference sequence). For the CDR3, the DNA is TGTGCCAGCAGCCCAGCGGGGCTCCAAGAGACCCAGTACTTC. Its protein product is CASSPAGLQETQYF. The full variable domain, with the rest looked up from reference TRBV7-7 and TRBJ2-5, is GAGVSQSPRYKVTKRGQDVTLRCDPISSHATLYWYQQALGQGPEFLTYFNYEAQPDKSGLPSDRFSAERPEGSISTLTIQRTEQRDSAMYRCASSPAGLQETQYFGPGTRLLVL.

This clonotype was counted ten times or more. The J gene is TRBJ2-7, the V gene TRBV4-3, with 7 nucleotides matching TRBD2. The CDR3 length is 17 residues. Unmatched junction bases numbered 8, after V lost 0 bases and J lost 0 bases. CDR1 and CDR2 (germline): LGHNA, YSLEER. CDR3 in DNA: TGCGCCAGCAGCCAAGATCGGGACGGGGGGTACTCCTACGAGCAGTACTTC. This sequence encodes CASSQDRDGGYSYEQYF.

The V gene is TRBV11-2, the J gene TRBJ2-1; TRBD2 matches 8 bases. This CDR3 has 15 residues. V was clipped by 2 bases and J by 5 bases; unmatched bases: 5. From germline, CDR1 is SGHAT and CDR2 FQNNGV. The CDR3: CASSLWRGVDNEQFF. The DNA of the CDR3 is TGTGCCAGCAGCTTATGGCGGGGGGTTGACAATGAGCAGTTCTTC.

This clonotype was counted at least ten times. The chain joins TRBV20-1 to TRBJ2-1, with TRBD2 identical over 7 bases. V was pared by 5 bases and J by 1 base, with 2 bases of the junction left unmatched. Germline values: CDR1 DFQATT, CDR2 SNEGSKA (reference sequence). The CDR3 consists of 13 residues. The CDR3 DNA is TGCAGTGCTTCACTAGCGTCCTACAATGAGCAGTTCTTC. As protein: CSASLASYNEQFF.

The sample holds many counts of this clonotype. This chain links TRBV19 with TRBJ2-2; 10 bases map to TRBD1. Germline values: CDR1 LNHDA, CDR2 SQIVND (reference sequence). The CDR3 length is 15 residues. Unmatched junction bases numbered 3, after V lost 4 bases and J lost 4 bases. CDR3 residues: CASSRDRGRTGELFF. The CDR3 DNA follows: TGTGCCAGTAGTAGAGACAGGGGGCGCACCGGGGAGCTGTTTTTT.

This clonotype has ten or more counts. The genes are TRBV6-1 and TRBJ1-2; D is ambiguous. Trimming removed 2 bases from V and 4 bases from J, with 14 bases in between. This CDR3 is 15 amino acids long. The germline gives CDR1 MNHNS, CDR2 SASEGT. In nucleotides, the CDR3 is TGTGCCAGCAGTGAAACGATGGGCTTACTCTATGGCTACACCTTC. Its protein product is CASSETMGLLYGYTF.

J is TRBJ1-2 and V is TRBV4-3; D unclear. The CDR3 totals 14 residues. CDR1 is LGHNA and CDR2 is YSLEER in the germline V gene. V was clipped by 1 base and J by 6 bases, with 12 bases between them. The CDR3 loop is CASSQARAGHGYTF. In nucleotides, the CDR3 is TGCGCCAGCAGCCAAGCCCGGGCCGGCCATGGCTACACCTTC.

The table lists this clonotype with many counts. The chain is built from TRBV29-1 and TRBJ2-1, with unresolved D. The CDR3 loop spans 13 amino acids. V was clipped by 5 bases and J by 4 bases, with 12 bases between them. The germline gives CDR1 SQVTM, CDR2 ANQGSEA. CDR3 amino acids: CSVKTGRYNEQFF. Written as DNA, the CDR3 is TGCAGCGTTAAGACGGGCCGTTACAATGAGCAGTTCTTC.

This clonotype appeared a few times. CDR3 loop: CASTPQGLAEAFF. CDR3 bases: TGTGCCAGCACCCCACAGGGGCTCGCTGAAGCTTTCTTT. The chain carries TRBV27 and TRBJ1-1; 7 bases line up with TRBD1. The V gene's germline CDR1 is MNHEY and CDR2 SMNVEV (reference sequence). The CDR3 has 13 amino acids. The V segment lost 7 bases and the J segment 6 bases; nucleotides outside the gene matches: 8.

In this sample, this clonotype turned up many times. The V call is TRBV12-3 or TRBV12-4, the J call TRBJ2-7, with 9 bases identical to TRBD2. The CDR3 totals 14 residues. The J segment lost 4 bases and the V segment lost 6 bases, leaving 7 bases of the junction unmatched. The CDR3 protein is CASSGGLARYEQYF. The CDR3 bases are TGTGCCAGCAGCGGTGGACTAGCGAGGTACGAGCAGTACTTC.

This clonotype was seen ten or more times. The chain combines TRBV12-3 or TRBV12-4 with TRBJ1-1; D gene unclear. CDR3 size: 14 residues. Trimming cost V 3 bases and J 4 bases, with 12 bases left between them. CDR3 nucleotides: TGTGCCAGCAGTTTGGCGTGGACTAGCACTGAAGCTTTCTTT. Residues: CASSLAWTSTEAFF.

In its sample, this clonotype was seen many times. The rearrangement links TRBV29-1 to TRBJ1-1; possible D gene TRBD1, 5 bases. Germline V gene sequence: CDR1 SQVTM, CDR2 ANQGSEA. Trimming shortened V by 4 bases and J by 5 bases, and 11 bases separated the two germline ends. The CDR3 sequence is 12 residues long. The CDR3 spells CSVGPWGTEAFF. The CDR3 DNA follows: TGCAGCGTTGGACCCTGGGGGACTGAAGCTTTCTTT.

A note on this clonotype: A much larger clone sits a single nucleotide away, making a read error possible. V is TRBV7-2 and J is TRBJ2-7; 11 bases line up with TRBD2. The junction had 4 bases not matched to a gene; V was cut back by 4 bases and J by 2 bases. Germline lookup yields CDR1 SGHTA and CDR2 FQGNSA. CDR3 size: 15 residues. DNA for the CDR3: TGTGCCAGCAGCTCGACTAGCGGGGAGGCCTACGAGCAGTACTTC. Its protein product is CASSSTSGEAYEQYF.

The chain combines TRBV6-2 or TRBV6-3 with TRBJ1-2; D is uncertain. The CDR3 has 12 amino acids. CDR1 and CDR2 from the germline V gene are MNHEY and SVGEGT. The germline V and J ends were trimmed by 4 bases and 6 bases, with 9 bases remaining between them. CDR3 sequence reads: CASSSTRNGYTF. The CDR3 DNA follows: TGTGCCAGCAGTTCCACAAGAAATGGCTACACCTTC.

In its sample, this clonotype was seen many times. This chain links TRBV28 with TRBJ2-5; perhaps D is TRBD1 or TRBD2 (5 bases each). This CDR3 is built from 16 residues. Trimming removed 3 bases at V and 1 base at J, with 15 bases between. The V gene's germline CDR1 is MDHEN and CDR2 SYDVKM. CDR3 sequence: CASSFPGTHSQETQYF. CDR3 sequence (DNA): TGTGCCAGCAGTTTTCCGGGGACCCATTCCCAAGAGACCCAGTACTTC.

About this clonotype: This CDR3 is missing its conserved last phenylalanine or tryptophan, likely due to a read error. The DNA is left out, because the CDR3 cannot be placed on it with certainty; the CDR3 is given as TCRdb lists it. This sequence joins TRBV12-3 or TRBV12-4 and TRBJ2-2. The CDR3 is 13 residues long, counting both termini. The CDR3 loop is CASSKGGAGELFS.

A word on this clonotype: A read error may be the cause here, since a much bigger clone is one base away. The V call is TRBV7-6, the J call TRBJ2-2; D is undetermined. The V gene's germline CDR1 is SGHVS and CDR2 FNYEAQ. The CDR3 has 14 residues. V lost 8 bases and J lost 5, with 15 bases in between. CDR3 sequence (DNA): TGTGCCAGCGGCACACGATCGGGTACCGGGGAGCTGTTTTTT. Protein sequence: CASGTRSGTGELFF.